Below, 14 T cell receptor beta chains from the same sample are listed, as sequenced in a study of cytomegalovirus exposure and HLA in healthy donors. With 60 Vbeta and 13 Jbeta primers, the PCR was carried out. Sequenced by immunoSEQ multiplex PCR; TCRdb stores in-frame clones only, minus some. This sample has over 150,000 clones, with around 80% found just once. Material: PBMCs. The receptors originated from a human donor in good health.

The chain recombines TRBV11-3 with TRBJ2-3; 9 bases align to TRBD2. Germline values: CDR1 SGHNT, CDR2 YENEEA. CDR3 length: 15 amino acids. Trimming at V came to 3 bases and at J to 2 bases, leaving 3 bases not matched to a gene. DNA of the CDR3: TGTGCCAGCAGCTTGAGCGGGGGGACCACAGATACGCAGTATTTT. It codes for CASSLSGGTTDTQYF.

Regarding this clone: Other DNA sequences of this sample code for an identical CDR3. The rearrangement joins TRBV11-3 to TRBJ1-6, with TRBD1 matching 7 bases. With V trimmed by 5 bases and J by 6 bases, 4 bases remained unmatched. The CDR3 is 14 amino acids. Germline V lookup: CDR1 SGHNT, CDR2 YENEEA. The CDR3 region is CASSLGTVNSPLHF. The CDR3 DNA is TGTGCCAGCAGCCTAGGGACAGTTAATTCACCCCTCCACTTT.

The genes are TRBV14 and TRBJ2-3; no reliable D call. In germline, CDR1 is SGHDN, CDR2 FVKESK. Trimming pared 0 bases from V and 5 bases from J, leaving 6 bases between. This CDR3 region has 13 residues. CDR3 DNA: TGTGCCAGCAGCCAAGATCGAGTAGATACGCAGTATTTT. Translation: CASSQDRVDTQYF.

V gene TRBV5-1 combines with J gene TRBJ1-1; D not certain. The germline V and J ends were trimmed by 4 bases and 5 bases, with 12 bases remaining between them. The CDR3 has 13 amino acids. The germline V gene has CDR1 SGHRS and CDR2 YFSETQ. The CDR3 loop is CASSQDWGTEAFF. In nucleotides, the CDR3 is TGCGCCAGCAGCCAGGACTGGGGAACTGAAGCTTTCTTT.

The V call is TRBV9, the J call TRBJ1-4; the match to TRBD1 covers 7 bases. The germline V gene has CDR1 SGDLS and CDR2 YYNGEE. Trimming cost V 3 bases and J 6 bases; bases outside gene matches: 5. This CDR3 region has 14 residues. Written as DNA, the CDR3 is TGTGCCAGCAGCGAGAGAGGACAGGATGAAAAACTGTTTTTT. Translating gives CASSERGQDEKLFF.

The CDR3 DNA reads TGTGCCAGCATATCCCGGACAGGGATAACAGATACGCAGTATTTT. This codes for CASISRTGITDTQYF. This sequence joins TRBV6-1 and TRBJ2-3; 8 bases agree with TRBD1. Germline CDR1 is MNHNS and CDR2 is SASEGT. V lost 7 bases, J lost 3 bases, and 9 bases stayed unmatched. The CDR3 covers 15 residues.

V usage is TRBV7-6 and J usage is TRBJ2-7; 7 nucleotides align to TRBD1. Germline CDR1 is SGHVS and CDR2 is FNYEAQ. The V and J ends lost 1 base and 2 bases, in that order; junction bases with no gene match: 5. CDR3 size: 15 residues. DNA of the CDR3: TGTGCCAGCAGCTTAGGGGGGCAGGGGGCCTACGAGCAGTACTTC. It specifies CASSLGGQGAYEQYF. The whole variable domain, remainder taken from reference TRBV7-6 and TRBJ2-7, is GAGVSQSPRYKVTKRGQDVALRCDPISGHVSLYWYRQALGQGPEFLTYFNYEAQQDKSGLPNDRFSAERPEGSISTLTIQRTEQRDSAMYRCASSLGGQGAYEQYFGPGTRLTVT.

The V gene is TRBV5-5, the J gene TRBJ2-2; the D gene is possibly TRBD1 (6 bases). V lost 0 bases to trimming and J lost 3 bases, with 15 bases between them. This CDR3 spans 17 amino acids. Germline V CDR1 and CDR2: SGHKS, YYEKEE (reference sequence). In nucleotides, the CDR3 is TGTGCCAGCAGCTTGGGGGTACAGGGTTGGTACACCGGGGAGCTGTTTTTT. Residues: CASSLGVQGWYTGELFF.

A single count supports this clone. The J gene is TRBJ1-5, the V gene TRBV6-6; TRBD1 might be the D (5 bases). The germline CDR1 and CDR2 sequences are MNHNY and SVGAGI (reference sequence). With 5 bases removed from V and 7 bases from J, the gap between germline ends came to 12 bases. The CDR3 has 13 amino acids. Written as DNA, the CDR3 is TGTGCCAGCAGTAAAGGGGTGAGGCAGCCCCAGCATTTT. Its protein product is CASSKGVRQPQHF.

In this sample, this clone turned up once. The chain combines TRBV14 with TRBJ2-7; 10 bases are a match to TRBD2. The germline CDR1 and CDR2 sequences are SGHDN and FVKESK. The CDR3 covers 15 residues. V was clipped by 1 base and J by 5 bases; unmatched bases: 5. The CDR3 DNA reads TGTGCCAGCAGCCAAGCGGTAGCGGGGGGTAACGAGCAGTACTTC. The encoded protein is CASSQAVAGGNEQYF.

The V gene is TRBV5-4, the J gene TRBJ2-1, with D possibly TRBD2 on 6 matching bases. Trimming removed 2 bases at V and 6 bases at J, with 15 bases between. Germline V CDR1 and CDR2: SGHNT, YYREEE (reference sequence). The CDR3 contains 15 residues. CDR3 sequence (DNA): TGTGCCAGCAGCTTCCGGGAGCGGATTACCAATGAGCAGTTCTTC. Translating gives CASSFRERITNEQFF.

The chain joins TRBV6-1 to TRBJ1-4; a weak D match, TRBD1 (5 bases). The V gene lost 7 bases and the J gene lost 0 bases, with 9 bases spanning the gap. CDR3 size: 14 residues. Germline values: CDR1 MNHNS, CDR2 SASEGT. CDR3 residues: CASTEGATNEKLFF. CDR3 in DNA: TGTGCCAGCACCGAAGGGGCAACTAATGAAAAACTGTTTTTT.

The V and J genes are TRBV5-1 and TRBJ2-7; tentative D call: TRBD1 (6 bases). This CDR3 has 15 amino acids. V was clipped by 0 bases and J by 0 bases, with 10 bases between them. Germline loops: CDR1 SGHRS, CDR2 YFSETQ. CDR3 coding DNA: TGCGCCAGCAGCTTGGGGCAGGGGCCCTCCTACGAGCAGTACTTC. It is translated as CASSLGQGPSYEQYF. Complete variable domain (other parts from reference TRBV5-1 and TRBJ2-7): KAGVTQTPRYLIKTRGQQVTLSCSPISGHRSVSWYQQTPGQGLQFLFEYFSETQRNKGNFPGRFSGRQFSNSRSEMNVSTLELGDSALYLCASSLGQGPSYEQYFGPGTRLTVT.

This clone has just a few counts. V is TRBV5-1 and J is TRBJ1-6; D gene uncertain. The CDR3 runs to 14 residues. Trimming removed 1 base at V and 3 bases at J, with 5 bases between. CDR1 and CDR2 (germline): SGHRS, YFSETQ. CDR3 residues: CASSLNSYNSPLHF. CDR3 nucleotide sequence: TGCGCCAGCAGCTTGAACAGCTATAATTCACCCCTCCACTTT.